Below are 21 T cell receptor beta chains sequenced from a single sample in a study of blood T cell repertoires in COVID-19. Libraries were prepared by immunoSEQ multiplex PCR; TCRdb keeps only in-frame clonotypes and omits some of them. This table holds some 250,000 clones, roughly 90% found once. The sequencing sample was made of PBMCs or T cells enriched from blood (not recorded which). The receptor source for this set is a woman younger than 45 with acute COVID-19.

The V call is TRBV25-1, the J call TRBJ1-5, with D tentatively TRBD1 (5 bases). The germline CDR1 and CDR2 sequences are MGHDK and SYGVNS. The CDR3 spans 16 residues. With 4 bases removed from V and 0 bases from J, the gap between germline ends came to 13 bases. CDR3 region: CASSAPGGTSNQPQHF. Written as DNA, the CDR3 is TGTGCCAGCAGTGCGCCCGGAGGGACTAGCAATCAGCCCCAGCATTTT.

The gene calls are TRBV18 and TRBJ1-5; TRBD1 matches at 10 bases. This CDR3 has 18 amino acids. Per the germline V gene, CDR1 is KGHSH and CDR2 is LQKENI. After removal of 3 bases from V and 0 bases from J, the junction contained 8 bases not matched to a gene. The CDR3 sequence is CASSPETGGPYSNQPQHF. CDR3 in DNA: TGTGCCAGCTCACCCGAGACAGGGGGCCCCTATAGCAATCAGCCCCAGCATTTT.

V is TRBV18 and J is TRBJ1-2; 8 bases align to TRBD1. With V trimmed by 4 bases and J by 8 bases, 9 bases remained unmatched. The length of the CDR3 is 14 residues. Per germline, CDR1 KGHSH and CDR2 LQKENI. The CDR3 region is CASSLPGQAGGYTF. CDR3 sequence (DNA): TGTGCCAGCTCACTTCCGGGACAGGCGGGGGGCTACACCTTC.

V usage is TRBV7-9 and J usage is TRBJ1-1; D call uncertain. V was trimmed by 2 bases and J by 0 bases, leaving 13 bases between them. The germline V gene has CDR1 SEHNR and CDR2 FQNEAQ (reference sequence). The length of the CDR3 is 16 residues. The CDR3 nucleotides read TGTGCCAGCAGCTTATTAAACTCTATGGTGAACACTGAAGCTTTCTTT. It translates to CASSLLNSMVNTEAFF.

DNA of the CDR3: TGTGCCAGCAGTCACCCGTCGTTGGGGGCAGATGGCTACACCTTC. This encodes CASSHPSLGADGYTF. The V call is TRBV28, the J call TRBJ1-2; TRBD1 is a possible D gene (6 bases). The CDR3 loop spans 15 amino acids. CDR1 is MDHEN and CDR2 is SYDVKM in the germline V gene. The V and J ends lost 5 bases and 6 bases respectively, with 19 bases between them.

The CDR3 is CASTDKTGNYYNEQFF. The DNA of the CDR3 is TGTGCCAGTACCGATAAGACAGGGAACTACTACAATGAGCAGTTCTTC. The rearrangement joins TRBV19 to TRBJ2-1; 7 nucleotides line up with TRBD1. With V trimmed by 7 bases and J by 3 bases, 12 bases remained unmatched. The length of the CDR3 is 16 residues. Per germline, CDR1 LNHDA and CDR2 SQIVND (reference sequence).

V is TRBV7-7 and J is TRBJ2-1; possible D gene TRBD1, 5 bases. Germline-derived CDR1 and CDR2 are SSHAT and FNYEAQ (reference sequence). The CDR3 runs to 15 residues. V was clipped by 1 base and J by 7 bases, with 14 bases between them. CDR3 nucleotides: TGTGCCAGCAGCTTAGGCCCAGGGTTTAGGAATGAGCAGTTCTTC. This codes for CASSLGPGFRNEQFF.

This chain links TRBV13 with TRBJ2-7, with 7 bases lining up with TRBD2. This CDR3 spans 14 amino acids. Germline V gene lookup returns CDR1 PRHDT and CDR2 FYEKMQ (reference sequence). V lost 0 bases and J lost 4; bases outside the gene matches: 3. The CDR3 protein is CASSLGGGLYEQYF. The CDR3 coding sequence is TGTGCCAGCAGCTTAGGGGGAGGGTTGTACGAGCAGTACTTC.

The chain recombines TRBV6-5 with TRBJ1-2; D is undetermined. The CDR3 is made up of 15 amino acids. Trimming shortened V by 7 bases and J by 5 bases, and 20 bases separated the two germline ends. CDR1 is MNHEY, CDR2 SVGAGI, per germline. The CDR3 loop reads CASIPVGGTGYGYTF. The CDR3 DNA sequence: TGTGCCAGCATTCCAGTTGGAGGTACTGGATATGGCTACACCTTC.

The V call is TRBV7-8, the J call TRBJ2-1; 7 nucleotides align to TRBD1. CDR1 and CDR2 (germline): SGHVS, FQNEAQ. The CDR3 runs to 17 residues. V trimming: 3 bases; J trimming: 5 bases; junction bases outside the gene matches: 13. The CDR3 region is CASSFQRQGVIDNEQFF. DNA of the CDR3: TGTGCCAGCAGCTTCCAGCGACAGGGTGTCATAGACAATGAGCAGTTCTTC.

The chain carries TRBV18 and TRBJ2-1, with D perhaps TRBD1 (6 bases). Trimming removed 3 bases at V and 5 bases at J, with 14 bases between. The CDR3 is 15 amino acids. Germline CDR1 KGHSH, CDR2 LQKENI. The CDR3 is CASSPLSGGDNEQFF. The CDR3 DNA reads TGTGCCAGCTCACCTCTTAGTGGGGGCGACAATGAGCAGTTCTTC.

The chain carries TRBV5-8 and TRBJ1-2, with 7 bases that match TRBD1. Germline trimming cut 0 bases from V and 4 bases from J; bases unmatched to any gene: 3. Germline assignment: CDR1 SGHTS and CDR2 YDEGEE. This CDR3 region has 14 residues. For the CDR3, the DNA is TGTGCCAGCAGCTTGGGACAGGGCGCCTATGGCTACACCTTC. Translating gives CASSLGQGAYGYTF.

The chain combines TRBV24-1 with TRBJ1-2; the D is unclear. The V end lost 4 bases, the J end lost 4 bases, and 9 bases lay between the germline ends. There are 13 residues in the CDR3. The V gene's germline CDR1 is KGHDR and CDR2 SFDVKD. The CDR3 sequence is CATSEKAAYGYTF. The CDR3 nucleotides read TGTGCCACCAGTGAGAAGGCGGCCTATGGCTACACCTTC.

The J gene is TRBJ1-4, the V gene TRBV15; D is ambiguous. CDR1 is LNHNV and CDR2 is YYDKDF in the germline V gene (reference sequence). Trimming shortened V by 4 bases and J by 10 bases, and 16 bases separated the two germline ends. The CDR3 totals 14 residues. The CDR3 here is CATSNPELVGKLFF. CDR3 bases: TGTGCCACCAGCAATCCGGAGCTGGTTGGAAAACTGTTTTTT.

The chain links TRBV27 to TRBJ1-5; D remains ambiguous. The CDR3 has 16 residues. CDR1 MNHEY and CDR2 SMNVEV come from the germline V gene (reference sequence). V was cut by 4 bases and J by 5 bases, with 18 bases left in between. The CDR3 here is CASSSTGRPSHQPQHF. DNA for the CDR3: TGTGCCAGCAGTTCGACGGGAAGGCCAAGTCATCAGCCCCAGCATTTT.

This chain joins TRBV6-6 and TRBJ1-5; D not resolved. The CDR3 runs 13 residues. In germline, CDR1 is MNHNY, CDR2 SVGAGI (reference sequence). V lost 6 bases to trimming and J lost 1 base, with 7 bases between them. The CDR3 nucleotides are TGTGCCAGCAGACCCCTAAGCAATCAGCCCCAGCATTTT. Its protein is CASRPLSNQPQHF.

The V gene is TRBV6-2 or TRBV6-3, the J gene TRBJ1-1; no clear D gene. Germline CDR1 MNHEY, CDR2 SVGEGT. This CDR3 is built from 17 residues. Trimming took 0 bases from V and 3 from J, leaving 17 bases between them. CDR3 protein: CASSYSPGRVVDTEAFF. As DNA, the CDR3 is TGTGCCAGCAGTTACTCCCCGGGGAGGGTAGTCGACACTGAAGCTTTCTTT.

This rearrangement joins TRBV27 to TRBJ1-4; 10 positions agree with TRBD1. The CDR3 contains 14 residues. CDR1 MNHEY and CDR2 SMNVEV come from the germline V gene (reference sequence). Losses at the gene ends were 6 bases for V and 7 bases for J; bases not matched to a gene: 5. CDR3 loop: CASRLDRGSEKLFF. As DNA, the CDR3 is TGTGCCAGCAGGCTGGACAGGGGGAGTGAAAAACTGTTTTTT.

J is TRBJ1-2 and V is TRBV28; D uncertain. CDR3 length equals 13 residues. V was clipped by 2 bases and J by 2 bases, with 6 bases between them. Germline CDR1 is MDHEN and CDR2 is SYDVKM. The CDR3 DNA is TGTGCCAGCAGTTTACTACAGAACTATGGCTACACCTTC. Protein: CASSLLQNYGYTF.

The chain uses TRBV7-3 and TRBJ1-5, with TRBD1 identical over 7 bases. This CDR3 is 14 amino acids long. Trimming cost V 6 bases and J 6 bases; bases outside gene matches: 8. Germline values: CDR1 SGHTA, CDR2 FQGTGA. The CDR3 region is CASSTDRVPQPQHF. The CDR3 DNA follows: TGTGCCAGCAGTACAGACAGGGTTCCTCAGCCCCAGCATTTT. Filled out from reference TRBV7-3 and TRBJ1-5, the complete variable domain reads GAGVSQTPSNKVTEKGKYVELRCDPISGHTALYWYRQSLGQGPEFLIYFQGTGAADDSGLPNDRFFAVRPEGSVSTLKIQRTERGDSAVYLCASSTDRVPQPQHFGDGTRLSIL.

The chain links TRBV12-3 or TRBV12-4 to TRBJ1-1; no reliable D call. Trimming stripped 6 bases from V and 1 base from J, with 9 bases between. This CDR3 spans 13 amino acids. The CDR3 loop reads CASRSTPNTEAFF. The CDR3 DNA sequence: TGTGCCAGCAGGTCCACTCCGAACACTGAAGCTTTCTTT.